This note documents a single T cell receptor beta chain sequence. This PCR relied on a set of 60 Vbeta primers and 13 Jbeta primers. TCRdb keeps only in-frame clones here, not all; method: immunoSEQ multiplex PCR. The sample comprises about 130,000 clones, 75% to 80% of which are singletons, and about 4% rests with the top ten. This entry is derived from a study of cytomegalovirus exposure and HLA in healthy donors. Whole-study context: Prior work identified around 120 million unique TCR beta sequences in around 170 million T cells.

This CDR3 is 15 amino acids long. Trimming stripped 2 bases from V and 5 bases from J, with 15 bases between. Germline CDR1 MNHEY, CDR2 SMNVEV (reference sequence). This clonotype originated in a male donor in good health and CMV-seronegative. The chain recombines TRBV27 with TRBJ1-2; D is possibly TRBD1 (5 bases). Sequencing was done on a sample of PBMCs. CDR3 DNA sequence: TGTGCCAGCAGTTTAAGGGCAGGGTGGCGGTATGGCTACACCTTC. Amino acid sequence: CASSLRAGWRYGYTF.